This T cell receptor beta chain was documented in a study of cytotoxic CD8 clonotypes in ibrutinib-treated CLL. On the study more broadly: Per sample, productive templates averaged roughly 230,000 and productive rearrangements averaged 94,082.

Notes on the study in general: Clonality increased at ibrutinib response, then returned toward baseline at progression. While tracking circulating CD8+ T-cell counts, baseline clonality exceeded that of age-matched healthy donors.

Some clones are missing from TCRdb's copy, which holds only in-frame ones; the method was immunoSEQ multiplex PCR. The table has about 200,000 clones, about two thirds seen once. The sample holds a few counts of this clone. The antigen is unknown. This CDR3 contains 12 residues. From germline, CDR1 is MNHEY and CDR2 SVGAGI. Trimming cost V 4 bases and J 2 bases, with 5 bases left between them. The sequence was collected from a human donor with chronic lymphocytic leukemia. The specimen was PBMCs, collected after 24 months of ibrutinib treatment. The chain combines TRBV6-5 with TRBJ1-2; D unclear. CDR3 sequence: CASSSRNYGYTF. DNA for the CDR3: TGTGCCAGCAGTTCCCGGAACTATGGCTACACCTTC.